This T cell receptor (beta chain) was profiled in a study of CD8 T cells in cerebrospinal fluid in Alzheimer's disease. This clonotype shows up as large by frequency. Its antigen is as yet unknown. Findings of the study overall: The authors cautioned that cerebrospinal fluid EBV-specific TCRs do not prove EBV causes Alzheimer's.

CSF cells underwent 10X single-cell V(D)J and 5' gene-expression profiling. Following a re-call of the 10x single-cell sequencing reads, TCRdb has one entry per CDR3 protein and lacks DNA. This repertoire includes approximately 1,200 distinct CDR3 sequences. The clonotype was recovered from a human donor in good health. The sample consisted of cerebrospinal fluid.

This CDR3 is CASSPGDRVYGYTF. The chain carries TRBV27 and TRBJ1-2; with no DNA, the TCRdb D assignment of TRBD1 cannot be verified. This CDR3 region has 14 residues. The V gene's germline CDR1 is MNHEY and CDR2 SMNVEV (reference sequence).